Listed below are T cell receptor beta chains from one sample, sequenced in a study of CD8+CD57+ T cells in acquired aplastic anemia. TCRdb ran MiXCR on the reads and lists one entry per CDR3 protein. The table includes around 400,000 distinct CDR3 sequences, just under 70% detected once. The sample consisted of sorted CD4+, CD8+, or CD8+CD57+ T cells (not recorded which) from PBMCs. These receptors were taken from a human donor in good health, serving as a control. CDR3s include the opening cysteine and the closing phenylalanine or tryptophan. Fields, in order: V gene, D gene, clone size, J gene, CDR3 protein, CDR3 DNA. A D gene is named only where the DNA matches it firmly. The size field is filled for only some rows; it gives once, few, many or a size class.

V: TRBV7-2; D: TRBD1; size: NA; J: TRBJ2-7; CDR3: CASSEQGVVYEQYF; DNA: TGTGCCAGCAGCGAGCAGGGGGTAGTCTACGAGCAGTACTTC
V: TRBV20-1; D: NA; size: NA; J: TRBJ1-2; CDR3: CSATDSQKILANYGYTF; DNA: TGCAGTGCTACGGACAGCCAAAAAATCCTAGCTAACTATGGCTACACCTTC
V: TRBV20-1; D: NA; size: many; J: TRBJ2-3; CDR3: CSASTHSLRDTQYF; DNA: TGCAGTGCTTCAACCCATTCCCTCCGTGATACGCAGTATTTT
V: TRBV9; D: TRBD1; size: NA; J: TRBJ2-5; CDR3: CASTLSQGENRGYF; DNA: TGTGCCAGCACACTATCCCAGGGGGAGAATCGTGGCTACTTC
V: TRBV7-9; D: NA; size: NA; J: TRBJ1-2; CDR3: CASSSSGGLQYGYTF; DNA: TGTGCCAGCAGCTCGTCGGGGGGGCTCCAGTATGGCTACACCTTC
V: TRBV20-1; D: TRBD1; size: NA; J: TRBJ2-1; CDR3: CSARNLGQEEFF; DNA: TGCAGTGCTAGAAATCTTGGACAGGAGGAGTTCTTC
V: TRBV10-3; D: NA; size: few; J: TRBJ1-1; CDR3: CAISQTATEAFF; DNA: TGTGCCATCAGTCAGACAGCCACTGAAGCTTTCTTT
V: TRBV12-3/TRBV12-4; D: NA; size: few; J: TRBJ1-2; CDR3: CASSLKEYGYGYTF; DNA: TGTGCCAGCAGTTTGAAGGAGTATGGCTATGGCTACACCTTC
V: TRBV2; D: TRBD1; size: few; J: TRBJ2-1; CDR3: CASSPGQGPLGGQFF; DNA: TGTGCCAGCAGTCCGGGACAGGGGCCCCTTGGAGGGCAGTTCTTC
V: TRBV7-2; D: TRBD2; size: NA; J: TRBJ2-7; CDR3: CATSREEGGRYFGQYF; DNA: TGTGCCACCAGCCGGGAGGAGGGCGGGCGGTACTTCGGGCAGTACTTC
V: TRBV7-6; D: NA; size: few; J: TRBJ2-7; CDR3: CASSSIRQDEQYF; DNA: TGTGCCAGCAGCTCAATTCGACAGGACGAGCAGTACTTC
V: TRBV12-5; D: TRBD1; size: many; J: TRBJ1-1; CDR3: CASGLGQGDWNTEAFF; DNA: TGTGCTAGTGGTTTGGGGCAGGGGGATTGGAACACTGAAGCTTTCTTT
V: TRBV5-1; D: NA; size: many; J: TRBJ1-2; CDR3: CASSLGPRNNYGYTF; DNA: TGCGCCAGCAGCTTGGGACCGAGAAATAACTATGGCTACACCTTC
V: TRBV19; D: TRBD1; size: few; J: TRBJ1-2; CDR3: CATRDSLNYGYTF; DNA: TGTGCCACGCGGGACAGTTTGAACTATGGCTACACCTTC
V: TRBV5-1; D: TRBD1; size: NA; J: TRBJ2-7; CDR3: CASSLEVTGGYEQYF; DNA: TGCGCCAGCAGCTTGGAGGTAACAGGGGGCTACGAGCAGTACTTC
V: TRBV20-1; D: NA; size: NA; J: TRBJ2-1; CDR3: CSARGVGGGHNEQFF; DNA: TGCAGTGCTAGAGGCGTGGGAGGAGGCCACAATGAGCAGTTCTTC
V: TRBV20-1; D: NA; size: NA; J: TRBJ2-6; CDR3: CSARTSGANVLTF; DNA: TGCAGTGCTAGAACTAGCGGGGCCAACGTCCTGACTTTC
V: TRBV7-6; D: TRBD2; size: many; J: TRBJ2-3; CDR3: CASSLAGGSSTDTQYF; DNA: TGTGCCAGCAGCTTAGCCGGCGGGAGTAGCACAGATACGCAGTATTTT
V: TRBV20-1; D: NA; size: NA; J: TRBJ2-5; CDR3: CSARDWGETQYF; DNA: TGCAGTGCCAGAGACTGGGGGGAGACCCAGTACTTC
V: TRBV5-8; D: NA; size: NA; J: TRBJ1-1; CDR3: CASSFVRASGAEAFF; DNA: TGTGCCAGCAGCTTCGTTAGGGCCAGTGGGGCTGAAGCTTTCTTT
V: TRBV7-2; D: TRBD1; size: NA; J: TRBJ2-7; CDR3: CASSLSTGVAYEQYF; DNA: TGTGCCAGCAGTTTGAGTACAGGGGTAGCCTACGAGCAGTACTTC
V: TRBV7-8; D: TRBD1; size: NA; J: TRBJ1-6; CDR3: CASSNGTGLSEQFHF; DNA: TGTGCCAGCAGCAATGGGACAGGGCTGAGTGAGCAGTTCCACTTT
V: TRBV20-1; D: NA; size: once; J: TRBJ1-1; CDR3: CSAPSLDGNTEAFF; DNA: TGCAGTGCCCCATCTTTGGACGGCAACACTGAAGCTTTCTTT
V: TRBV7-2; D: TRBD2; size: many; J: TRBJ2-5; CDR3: CASSLGAGGQETQYF; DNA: TGTGCCAGCAGCTTAGGGGCGGGGGGGCAGGAGACCCAGTACTTC
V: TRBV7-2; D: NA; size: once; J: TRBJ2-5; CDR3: CASSPNGLQETQYF; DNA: TGTGCCAGCAGCCCGAACGGACTACAAGAGACCCAGTACTTC
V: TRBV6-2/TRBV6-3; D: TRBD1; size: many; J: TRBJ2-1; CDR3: CASSQGTGGNEQFF; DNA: TGTGCCAGCAGCCAAGGGACAGGGGGCAATGAGCAGTTCTTC
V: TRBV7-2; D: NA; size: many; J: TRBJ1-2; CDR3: CASSYDRGYGYTF; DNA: TGTGCCAGCAGCTACGACAGAGGGTATGGCTACACCTTC
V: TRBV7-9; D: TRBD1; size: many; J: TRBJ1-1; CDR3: CASSLVGGGRAFF; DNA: TGTGCCAGCAGCCTCGTTGGAGGGGGCCGAGCTTTCTTT
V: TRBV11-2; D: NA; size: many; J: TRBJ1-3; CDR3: CASSLGQGQIGSGNTIYF; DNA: TGTGCCAGCAGCTTAGGCCAGGGGCAAATCGGCTCTGGAAACACCATATATTTT
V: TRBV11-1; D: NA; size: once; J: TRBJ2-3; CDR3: CASSLASGDSQYF; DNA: TGTGCCAGCAGCTTAGCTTCGGGGGATTCGCAGTACTTT
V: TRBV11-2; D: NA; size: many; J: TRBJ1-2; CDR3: CASSLDRADNYGYTF; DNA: TGTGCCAGCAGCTTAGATAGGGCGGATAACTATGGCTACACCTTC
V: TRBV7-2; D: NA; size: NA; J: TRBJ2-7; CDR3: CASRPSNSPLHFWF; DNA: TGTGCCAGCAGACCCTCCAATTCACCCCTCCACTTTTGGTTC
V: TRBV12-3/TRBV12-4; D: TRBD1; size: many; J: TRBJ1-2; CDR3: CASSLDTGALGYTF; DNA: TGTGCCAGCAGTTTAGATACAGGGGCTTTGGGCTACACCTTC
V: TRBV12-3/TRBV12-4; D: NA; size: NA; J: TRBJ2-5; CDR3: CASSRSREETQYF; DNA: TGTGCCAGCAGTCGAAGTAGGGAAGAGACCCAGTACTTC
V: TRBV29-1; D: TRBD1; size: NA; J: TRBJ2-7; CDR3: CSVGTGDGMEQYF; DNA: TGCAGCGTGGGGACAGGGGACGGGATGGAGCAGTACTTC
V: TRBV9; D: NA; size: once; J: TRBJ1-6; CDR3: CASSSRTNTEAFSPLHF; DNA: TGTGCCAGCAGCAGCAGGACTAACACTGAAGCTTTCTCACCCCTCCACTTT
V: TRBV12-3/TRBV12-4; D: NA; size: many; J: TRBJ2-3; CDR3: CASSLKNTQYF; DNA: TGTGCCAGCAGCCTGAAAAATACGCAGTATTTT
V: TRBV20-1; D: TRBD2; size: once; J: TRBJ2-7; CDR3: CSARLGLANYEQYF; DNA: TGCAGTGCTAGGTTAGGACTAGCTAACTACGAGCAGTACTTC
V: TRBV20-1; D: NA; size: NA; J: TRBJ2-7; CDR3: CSARGREGGDEQYF; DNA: TGCAGTGCTAGAGGCCGAGAGGGCGGGGACGAGCAGTACTTC
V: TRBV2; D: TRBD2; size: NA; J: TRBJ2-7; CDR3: CASSFGEGREQYF; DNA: TGTGCCAGCTCCTTTGGGGAGGGCCGCGAGCAGTACTTC
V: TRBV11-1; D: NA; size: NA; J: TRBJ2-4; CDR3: CASSPRGEMIQYF; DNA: TGTGCCAGCAGCCCACGTGGCGAGATGATTCAGTACTTC
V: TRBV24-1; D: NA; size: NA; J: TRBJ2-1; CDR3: CATSDLTGEQFF; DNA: TGTGCCACCAGTGATTTGACGGGGGAGCAGTTCTTC
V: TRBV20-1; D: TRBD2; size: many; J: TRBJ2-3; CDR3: CSGWSSGVTDTQYF; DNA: TGCAGTGGTTGGTCTAGCGGGGTCACAGATACGCAGTATTTT
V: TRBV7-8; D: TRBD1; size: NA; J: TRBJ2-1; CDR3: CSSGPVPGTGYNEQFF; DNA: TGTAGCAGCGGTCCCGTACCCGGGACAGGCTACAATGAGCAGTTCTTC
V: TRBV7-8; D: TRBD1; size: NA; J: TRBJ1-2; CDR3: CASSPAENRGRSPTF; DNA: TGTGCCAGCAGCCCCGCTGAGAACAGGGGCCGATCACCCACCTTC